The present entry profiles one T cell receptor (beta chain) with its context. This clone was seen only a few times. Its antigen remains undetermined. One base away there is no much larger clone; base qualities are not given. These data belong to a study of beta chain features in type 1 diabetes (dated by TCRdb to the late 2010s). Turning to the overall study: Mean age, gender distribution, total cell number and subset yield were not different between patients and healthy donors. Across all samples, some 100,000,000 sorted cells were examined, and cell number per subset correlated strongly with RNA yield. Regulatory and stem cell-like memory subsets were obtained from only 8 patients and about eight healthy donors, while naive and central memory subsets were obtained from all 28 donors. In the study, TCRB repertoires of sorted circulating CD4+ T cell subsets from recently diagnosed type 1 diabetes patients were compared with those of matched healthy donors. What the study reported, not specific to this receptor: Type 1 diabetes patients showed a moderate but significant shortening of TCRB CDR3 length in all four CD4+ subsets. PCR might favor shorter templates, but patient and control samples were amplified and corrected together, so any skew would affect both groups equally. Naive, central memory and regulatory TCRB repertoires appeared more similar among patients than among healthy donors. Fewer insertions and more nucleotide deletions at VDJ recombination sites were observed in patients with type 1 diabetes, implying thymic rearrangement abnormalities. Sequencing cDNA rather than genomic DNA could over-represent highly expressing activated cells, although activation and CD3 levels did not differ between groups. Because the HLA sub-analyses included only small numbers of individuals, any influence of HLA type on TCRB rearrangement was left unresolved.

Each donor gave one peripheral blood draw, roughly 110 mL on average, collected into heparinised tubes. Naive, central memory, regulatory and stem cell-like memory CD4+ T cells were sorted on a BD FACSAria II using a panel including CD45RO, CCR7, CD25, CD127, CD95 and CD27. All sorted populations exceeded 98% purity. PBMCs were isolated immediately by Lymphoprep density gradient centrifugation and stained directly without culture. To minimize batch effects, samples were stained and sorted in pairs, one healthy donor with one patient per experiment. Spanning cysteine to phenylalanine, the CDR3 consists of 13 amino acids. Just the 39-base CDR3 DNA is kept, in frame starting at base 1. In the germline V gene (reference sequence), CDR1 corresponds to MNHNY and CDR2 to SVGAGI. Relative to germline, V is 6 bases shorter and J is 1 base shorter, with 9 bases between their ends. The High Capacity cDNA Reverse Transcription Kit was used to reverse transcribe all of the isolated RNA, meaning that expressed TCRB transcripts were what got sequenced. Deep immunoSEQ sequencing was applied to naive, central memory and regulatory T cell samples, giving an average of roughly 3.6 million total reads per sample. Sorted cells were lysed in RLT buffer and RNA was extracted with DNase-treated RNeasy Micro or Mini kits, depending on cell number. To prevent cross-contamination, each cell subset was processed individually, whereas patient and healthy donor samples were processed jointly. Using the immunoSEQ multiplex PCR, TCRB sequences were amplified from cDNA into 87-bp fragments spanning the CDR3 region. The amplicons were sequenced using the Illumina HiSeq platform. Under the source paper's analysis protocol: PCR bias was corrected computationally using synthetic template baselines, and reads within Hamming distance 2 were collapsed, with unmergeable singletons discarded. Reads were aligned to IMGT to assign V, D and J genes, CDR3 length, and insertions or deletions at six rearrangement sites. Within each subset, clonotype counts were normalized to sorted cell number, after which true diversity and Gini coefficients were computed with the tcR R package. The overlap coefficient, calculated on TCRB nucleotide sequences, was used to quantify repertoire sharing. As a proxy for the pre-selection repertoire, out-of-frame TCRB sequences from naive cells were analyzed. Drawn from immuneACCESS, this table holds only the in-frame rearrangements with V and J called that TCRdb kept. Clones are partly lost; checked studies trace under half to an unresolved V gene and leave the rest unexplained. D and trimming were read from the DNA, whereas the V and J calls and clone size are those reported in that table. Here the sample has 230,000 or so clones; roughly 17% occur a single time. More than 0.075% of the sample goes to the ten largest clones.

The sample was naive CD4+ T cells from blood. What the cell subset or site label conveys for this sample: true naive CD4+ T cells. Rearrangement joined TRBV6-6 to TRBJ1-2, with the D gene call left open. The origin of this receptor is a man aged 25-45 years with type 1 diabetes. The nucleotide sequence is TGTGCCAGCAGAGGACGGAATAACTATGGCTACACCTTC. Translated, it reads CASRGRNNYGYTF.